This record covers a single T cell receptor beta chain. Its antigen is undetermined. Sequenced patients had shown CD8+CD57+ cell expansion by flow cytometry. These data originate in a study of CD8+CD57+ T cells in acquired aplastic anemia. Germline trimming cut 7 bases from V and 5 bases from J; bases unmatched to any gene: 7. The CDR3 is 12 residues long. CDR1 is SQVTM, CDR2 ANQGSEA, per germline. Using genomic DNA as the template, TCR beta VDJ and CDR3 profiling was carried out. MiXCR, run by TCRdb on the reads, gives a single entry per CDR3 protein. The table lists 260,000 or so distinct CDR3 sequences, approximately 79% of them singletons. Whole-study results and caveats: About 29 CD8+ CDR3 sequences occurred in both the patients and the controls. Patients did not significantly differ from controls in CD8+ Simpson's diversity.

Sequenced sample: sorted CD4+, CD8+, or CD8+CD57+ T cells (not recorded which) from PBMCs. This clonotype was obtained from a human donor with aplastic anemia. This chain links TRBV29-1 with TRBJ1-1; TRBD1 matches at 7 bases. The CDR3 protein is CSAGQVGTEAFF. The CDR3 DNA follows: TGCAGCGCCGGACAGGTCGGGACTGAAGCTTTCTTT.